Below, 10 T cell receptor beta chains from the same sample are listed, as sequenced in a study of naive and memory T cell subsets. Alpha and beta constant region primers primed reverse transcription for blood and skin samples. TCRdb re-called the 5' RACE reads with MiXCR, one entry per CDR3 protein. Among 20,000 to 25,000 distinct CDR3 sequences listed, around 4.2% were seen once. RNA was extracted from more than 2 ml of whole blood of healthy adults. The origin of the receptors is a male donor in good health.

The chain joins TRBV18 to TRBJ2-3, with D possibly TRBD2 on 6 matching bases. The V gene lost 3 bases and the J gene lost 6 bases, with 16 bases spanning the gap. Germline CDR1 is KGHSH and CDR2 is LQKENI. The CDR3 spans 15 residues. CDR3 sequence: CASSPELALGDTQYF. The CDR3 region has the DNA TGTGCCAGCTCACCGGAACTAGCCTTGGGGGATACGCAGTATTTT.

This clonotype has at least ten counts. The J gene is TRBJ2-5, the V gene TRBV13; D is uncertain. Germline-derived CDR1 and CDR2 are PRHDT and FYEKMQ (reference sequence). The V gene lost 3 bases and the J gene lost 4 bases, with 9 bases spanning the gap. The CDR3 length is 13 residues. CDR3: CASSFLGGETQYF. CDR3 sequence (DNA): TGTGCCAGCAGCTTTCTGGGCGGAGAGACCCAGTACTTC.

Ten or more counts support this clonotype. The chain uses TRBV27 and TRBJ2-5; TRBD2 aligns across 12 bases. Germline V CDR1 and CDR2: MNHEY, SMNVEV (reference sequence). The CDR3 extends over 17 amino acids. With 5 bases clipped from V and 0 bases from J, the junction kept 7 bases outside the gene matches. The CDR3 coding sequence is TGTGCCAGCAGTCACCGGACTAGCGGGACGTACCAAGAGACCCAGTACTTC. Translated: CASSHRTSGTYQETQYF.

This clonotype was observed many times. The CDR3 region is CASSLAGGSTGELFF. The CDR3 coding sequence is TGTGCCAGCAGCTTGGCGGGAGGAAGTACCGGGGAGCTGTTTTTT. The chain joins TRBV5-4 to TRBJ2-2; the match to TRBD2 covers 7 bases. This CDR3 has 15 amino acids. The V gene end was trimmed by 0 bases and the J gene end by 5 bases; junction bases not matched to a gene: 4. Germline-derived CDR1 and CDR2 are SGHNT and YYREEE (reference sequence).

This clonotype has ten or more counts. The V gene is TRBV28, the J gene TRBJ2-3, with 7 bases matching TRBD1. In germline, CDR1 is MDHEN, CDR2 SYDVKM. The CDR3 loop spans 15 amino acids. J gave up 2 bases and V 5 bases, and 7 bases lay outside the gene matches. Written as DNA, the CDR3 is TGTGCCAGCAGTAAAACCGGGACAGACACAGATACGCAGTATTTT. Translated: CASSKTGTDTDTQYF. Filled out from reference TRBV28 and TRBJ2-3, the complete variable domain reads DVKVTQSSRYLVKRTGEKVFLECVQDMDHENMFWYRQDPGLGLRLIYFSYDVKMKEKGDIPEGYSVSREKKERFSLILESASTNQTSMYLCASSKTGTDTDTQYFGPGTRLTVL.

This clonotype was observed many times. V usage is TRBV20-1 and J usage is TRBJ2-3; 9 positions agree with TRBD1. The CDR3 covers 13 residues. Per the germline V gene, CDR1 is DFQATT and CDR2 is SNEGSKA (reference sequence). DNA for the CDR3: TGCACCCAGACAGGGGGGAACACAGATACGCAGTATTTT. It is translated as CTQTGGNTDTQYF.

This clonotype showed up many times. The genes are TRBV2 and TRBJ2-7; TRBD2 aligns across 8 bases. The CDR3 is made up of 15 amino acids. Germline V gives CDR1 SNHLY, CDR2 FYNNEI. Trimming at V came to 7 bases and at J to 0 bases, leaving 8 bases not matched to a gene. CDR3 nucleotides: TGTGCCAGCAAGCTGAGCGGGGGTGCCTCCTACGAGCAGTACTTC. This encodes CASKLSGGASYEQYF.

This clonotype was picked up many times. This chain connects TRBV15 to TRBJ1-5; weak D call: TRBD1 (5 bases). Germline CDR1 reads LNHNV; CDR2 reads YYDKDF (reference sequence). V shed 9 bases and J shed 5 bases, with 17 bases lying between them. The CDR3 length is 14 residues. In nucleotides, the CDR3 is TGTGCCACGCAGGGTGAGGCCCGGGATCAGCCCCAGCATTTT. This gives the protein CATQGEARDQPQHF.

This clonotype was found many times. The V gene is TRBV19, the J gene TRBJ2-2; D gene unclear. CDR3 size: 15 residues. Germline V gene lookup returns CDR1 LNHDA and CDR2 SQIVND (reference sequence). V was pared by 1 base and J by 4 bases, with 10 bases between. Here the CDR3 reads CASSIGARSTGELFF. The CDR3 DNA is TGTGCCAGTAGTATAGGGGCGCGGAGCACCGGGGAGCTGTTTTTT. Filled out from reference TRBV19 and TRBJ2-2, the complete variable domain reads DGGITQSPKYLFRKEGQNVTLSCEQNLNHDAMYWYRQDPGQGLRLIYYSQIVNDFQKGDIAEGYSVSREKKESFPLTVTSAQKNPTAFYLCASSIGARSTGELFFGEGSRLTVL.

This clonotype was detected ten times or more. The V call is TRBV6-6, the J call TRBJ2-7, with 7 positions matching TRBD1. Trimming at V came to 4 bases and at J to 7 bases, leaving 10 bases not matched to a gene. The CDR3 runs 14 residues. Germline V gene data show CDR1 as MNHNY and CDR2 as SVGAGI (reference sequence). As DNA, the CDR3 is TGTGCCAGCAGTTCTCAATGGCAGGGGGAAGAGCAGTACTTC. Amino acid sequence: CASSSQWQGEEQYF.